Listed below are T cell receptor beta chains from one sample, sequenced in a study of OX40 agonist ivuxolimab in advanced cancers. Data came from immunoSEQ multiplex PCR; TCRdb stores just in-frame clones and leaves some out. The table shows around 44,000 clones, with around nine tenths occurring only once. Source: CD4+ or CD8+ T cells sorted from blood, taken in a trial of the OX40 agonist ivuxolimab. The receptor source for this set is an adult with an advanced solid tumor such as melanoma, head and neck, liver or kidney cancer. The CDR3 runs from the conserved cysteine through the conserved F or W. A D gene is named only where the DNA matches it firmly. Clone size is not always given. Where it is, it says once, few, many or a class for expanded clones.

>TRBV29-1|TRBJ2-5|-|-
CSVASPDQETQYF
TGCAGCGTTGCATCCCCGGACCAAGAGACCCAGTACTTC
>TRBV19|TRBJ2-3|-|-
CASIPDGSRTDTQYF
TGTGCCAGTATCCCTGACGGCTCTCGGACAGATACGCAGTATTTT
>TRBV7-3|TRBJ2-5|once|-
CASSASTGRGSETQYF
TGTGCCAGCAGCGCATCGACAGGCCGGGGATCAGAGACCCAGTACTTC
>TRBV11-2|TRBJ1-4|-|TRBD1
CASSREQGATNEKLFF
TGTGCCAGCAGCCGCGAACAGGGGGCTACTAATGAAAAACTGTTTTTT
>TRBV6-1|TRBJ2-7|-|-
CASAFASYEQYF
TGTGCCAGCGCCTTTGCCAGCTACGAGCAGTACTTC
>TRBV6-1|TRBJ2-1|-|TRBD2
CASRTSGSSYNEQFF
TGTGCCAGCAGGACTAGCGGTAGCTCCTACAATGAGCAGTTCTTC
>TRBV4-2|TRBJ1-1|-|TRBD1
CASSRTGQGGTEAFF
TGTGCCAGCAGCCGGACGGGACAGGGTGGCACTGAAGCTTTCTTT
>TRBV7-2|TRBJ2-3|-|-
CASSYRDSSTDTQYF
TGTGCCAGCAGTTACCGGGACTCGAGCACAGATACGCAGTATTTT
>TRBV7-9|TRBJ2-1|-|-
CASSPGIGQYNEQFF
TGTGCCAGCAGCCCTGGAATAGGACAGTACAATGAGCAGTTCTTC
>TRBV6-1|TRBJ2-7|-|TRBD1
CASRPRQGAIEQYF
TGTGCCAGCAGACCTAGACAGGGGGCCATCGAGCAGTACTTC
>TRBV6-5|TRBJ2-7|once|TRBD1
CASSLLTGIMVEQYF
TGTGCCAGCAGTCTCCTGACAGGGATAATGGTCGAGCAGTACTTC
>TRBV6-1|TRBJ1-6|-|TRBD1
CASSDPGQGKNSPLHF
TGTGCCAGCAGTGACCCGGGACAGGGGAAAAATTCACCCCTCCACTTT
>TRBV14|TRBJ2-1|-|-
CASSQEVVDNEQFF
TGTGCCAGCAGCCAAGAGGTGGTGGACAATGAGCAGTTCTTC
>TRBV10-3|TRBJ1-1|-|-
CAISESGRNTEAFF
TGTGCCATCAGTGAGTCAGGGAGGAACACTGAAGCTTTCTTT
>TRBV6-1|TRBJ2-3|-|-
CASSVRDSTDTQYF
TGTGCCAGCAGTGTCCGGGACAGCACAGATACGCAGTATTTT
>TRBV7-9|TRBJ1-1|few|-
CASSLTGLDTEAFF
TGTGCCAGCAGCTTAACGGGCCTTGACACTGAAGCTTTCTTT
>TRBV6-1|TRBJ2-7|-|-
CASSYRLVQYF
TGTGCCAGCAGTTACCGACTCGTGCAGTACTTC
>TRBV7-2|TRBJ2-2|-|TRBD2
CASSLAVAGFTGELFF
TGTGCCAGCAGCTTAGCTGTAGCGGGGTTCACCGGGGAGCTGTTTTTT
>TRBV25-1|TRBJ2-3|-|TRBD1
CAVGGLLTDTQYF
TGTGCCGTAGGGGGCCTTCTCACAGATACGCAGTATTTT
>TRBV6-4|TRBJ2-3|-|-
CASSSDTGSTDTQYF
TGTGCCAGCAGTTCGGACACCGGTAGCACAGATACGCAGTATTTT
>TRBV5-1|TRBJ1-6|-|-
CASSLGGSTLAGNSPLHF
TGCGCCAGCAGCTTGGGGGGGAGCACCTTAGCTGGAAATTCACCCCTCCACTTT
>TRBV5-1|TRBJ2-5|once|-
CASSLGQSKETQYF
TGCGCCAGCAGCTTGGGACAGAGCAAAGAGACCCAGTACTTC
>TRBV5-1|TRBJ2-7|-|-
CASSSSGHNSYEQYF
TGCGCCAGCAGCTCCTCGGGGCATAACTCCTACGAGCAGTACTTC
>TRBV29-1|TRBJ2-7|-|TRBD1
CSVLGQGIYEQYF
TGCAGCGTCCTCGGACAGGGGATCTACGAGCAGTACTTC
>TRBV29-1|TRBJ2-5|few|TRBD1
CSATTGGETQYF
TGCAGCGCTACTACAGGGGGCGAGACCCAGTACTTC
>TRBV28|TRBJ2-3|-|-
CASSLRDNTDTQYF
TGTGCCAGCAGTTTAAGGGACAACACAGATACGCAGTATTTT
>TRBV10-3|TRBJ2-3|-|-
CAISESAKDTQYF
TGTGCCATCAGTGAGTCTGCCAAAGATACGCAGTATTTT
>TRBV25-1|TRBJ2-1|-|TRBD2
CASRSDLAGTYNEQFF
TGTGCCAGCAGATCCGACTTAGCGGGGACCTACAATGAGCAGTTCTTC